A single sample gave rise to the 22 T cell receptor beta chains below, sequenced in a study of blood T cell repertoires in COVID-19. Clones were read by immunoSEQ multiplex PCR, and TCRdb kept only the in-frame ones, dropping some. The table shows 250,000 or so clones, with 65% to 85% occurring only once. The sample was peripheral blood. These receptors were collected from a woman aged 40 to 50 who had recovered from COVID-19.

The chain uses TRBV27 and TRBJ1-2; 8 nucleotides agree with TRBD1. CDR3 length equals 16 residues. The ends lost 4 bases at V and 5 bases at J; junction bases unmatched: 12. Germline V gene data show CDR1 as MNHEY and CDR2 as SMNVEV (reference sequence). CDR3 in amino acids: CASSSLRDRKRYGYTF. DNA of the CDR3: TGTGCCAGCAGTTCCCTCAGGGACAGGAAGAGATATGGCTACACCTTC.

The genes are TRBV9 and TRBJ2-3; a weak D match, TRBD1 (6 bases). Looked up from germline, CDR1 is SGDLS and CDR2 is YYNGEE. The CDR3 runs 14 residues. The ends were cut back, 7 bases at V and 6 bases at J, with 18 bases in the middle. CDR3 region: CASGTGSQGDTQYF. Written as DNA, the CDR3 is TGTGCCAGCGGTACGGGCAGCCAGGGGGATACGCAGTATTTT.

This clone was detected once. V usage is TRBV4-1 and J usage is TRBJ2-7; a possible D gene is TRBD1 (6 bases). Germline lookup yields CDR1 MGHRA and CDR2 YSYEKL. This CDR3 region has 16 residues. V gave up 1 base and J gave up 0 bases, with 13 bases separating them. CDR3 region: CASSQVLRGSSYEQYF. CDR3 nucleotide sequence: TGCGCCAGCAGCCAAGTTCTCAGGGGAAGCTCCTACGAGCAGTACTTC.

This clone showed up just a few times. The chain has TRBV24-1 and TRBJ1-2; D is perhaps TRBD1 (5 bases). Germline CDR1 is KGHDR and CDR2 is SFDVKD. V was trimmed by 4 bases and J by 2 bases, leaving 13 bases between them. The CDR3 sequence is 15 residues long. The CDR3 loop is CATSDTGDLNYGYTF. As DNA, the CDR3 is TGTGCCACCAGTGACACAGGCGACTTAAACTATGGCTACACCTTC.

This chain uses TRBV6-1 with TRBJ1-1; no reliable D call. This CDR3 contains 13 residues. V lost 3 bases and J 5 bases, leaving 10 bases between the germline ends. Germline loops: CDR1 MNHNS, CDR2 SASEGT. The CDR3, as DNA: TGTGCCAGCAGTGAGGGAGGGCTAACTGAAGCTTTCTTT. Amino acids: CASSEGGLTEAFF.

The chain is built from TRBV13 and TRBJ2-5, with 8 bases matching TRBD2. The CDR3 runs 15 residues. Losses at the gene ends were 3 bases for V and 2 bases for J; bases not matched to a gene: 5. In germline, CDR1 is PRHDT, CDR2 FYEKMQ (reference sequence). The CDR3 loop is CASSFRGGLQETQYF. The CDR3 coding sequence is TGTGCCAGCAGCTTTCGGGGGGGCCTACAAGAGACCCAGTACTTC.

As for this clone: This sample includes further DNA sequences coding for the same CDR3. The DNA for the CDR3 is TGCGCCAGCAGCCTCGGACAGTCAACCGGGGAGCTGTTTTTT. As protein: CASSLGQSTGELFF. This chain links TRBV5-1 with TRBJ2-2, with a weak D call TRBD1 (6 bases). The CDR3 contains 14 residues. From germline, CDR1 is SGHRS and CDR2 YFSETQ. V shed 4 bases and J shed 5 bases, with 12 bases lying between them.

The V and J genes are TRBV5-4 and TRBJ2-5, with 8 positions matching TRBD1. The V and J ends lost 0 bases and 5 bases, in that order; junction bases with no gene match: 6. There are 15 residues in the CDR3. CDR1 is SGHNT and CDR2 is YYREEE in the germline V gene (reference sequence). The CDR3 bases are TGTGCCAGCAGCTTGGACCCAGGGGGCGTGGAGACCCAGTACTTC. This sequence encodes CASSLDPGGVETQYF.

This rearrangement joins TRBV7-6 to TRBJ2-1, with TRBD2 matching 11 bases. The CDR3 is made up of 18 amino acids. The junction had 6 bases not matched to a gene; V was cut back by 1 base and J by 1 base. Germline V gene sequence: CDR1 SGHVS, CDR2 FNYEAQ. CDR3 sequence (DNA): TGTGCCAGCAGCTTAGAGGCTAGCGGGGGGCCATCCTACAATGAGCAGTTCTTC. This gives the protein CASSLEASGGPSYNEQFF.

The rearrangement uses TRBV5-6 and TRBJ1-4; a possible D gene is TRBD1 (5 bases). This CDR3 has 13 residues. Looked up from germline, CDR1 is SGHDT and CDR2 is YYEEEE. The V and J ends lost 1 base and 13 bases respectively, with 14 bases between them. The CDR3 loop is CASSLMGRDILFF. CDR3 nucleotide sequence: TGTGCCAGCAGCTTGATGGGGCGAGACATACTGTTTTTT. The whole variable domain, remainder taken from reference TRBV5-6 and TRBJ1-4, is DAGVTQSPTHLIKTRGQQVTLRCSPKSGHDTVSWYQQALGQGPQFIFQYYEEEERQRGNFPDRFSGHQFPNYSSELNVNALLLGDSALYLCASSLMGRDILFFGSGTQLSVL.

The gene calls are TRBV9 and TRBJ1-2; the D gene is possibly TRBD1 (5 bases). Trimming left V 0 bases short and J 5 bases short, with 14 bases between. This CDR3 is built from 15 residues. Germline CDR1 is SGDLS and CDR2 is YYNGEE. CDR3 DNA: TGTGCCAGCAGCGTAGGCGGGGCCGTTGGATATGGCTACACCTTC. Amino acids: CASSVGGAVGYGYTF.

Here the CDR3 DNA reads TGTGCCAGCAGTCCCAAAGACTATACAGATACGCAGTATTTT. It specifies CASSPKDYTDTQYF. V gene TRBV5-5 combines with J gene TRBJ2-3, with a tentative D call TRBD2 (5 bases). V shed 5 bases and J shed 3 bases, with 13 bases lying between them. The CDR3 consists of 14 residues. Germline CDR1 and CDR2: SGHKS and YYEKEE (reference sequence). Full variable domain (missing parts from reference TRBV5-5 and TRBJ2-3): DAGVTQSPTHLIKTRGQQVTLRCSPISGHKSVSWYQQVLGQGPQFIFQYYEKEERGRGNFPDRFSARQFPNYSSELNVNALLLGDSALYLCASSPKDYTDTQYFGPGTRLTVL.

This chain connects TRBV29-1 to TRBJ2-2; no firm D call. This CDR3 spans 14 amino acids. Trimming cost V 3 bases and J 6 bases, with 14 bases left between them. Germline-derived CDR1 and CDR2 are SQVTM and ANQGSEA. CDR3 sequence: CSVESPNYAGELFF. CDR3 DNA: TGCAGCGTTGAGTCTCCGAACTATGCCGGGGAGCTGTTTTTT.

The V and J genes are TRBV5-8 and TRBJ2-2, with 9 bases matching TRBD1. The V gene end was trimmed by 4 bases and the J gene end by 4 bases; junction bases not matched to a gene: 8. CDR1 and CDR2 (germline): SGHTS, YDEGEE. The CDR3 runs to 16 residues. Here the CDR3 reads CASSITGGATTGELFF. CDR3 DNA: TGTGCCAGCAGCATCACAGGGGGCGCGACCACCGGGGAGCTGTTTTTT.

This chain uses TRBV18 with TRBJ1-1; 12 nucleotides align to TRBD1. The CDR3 extends over 14 amino acids. Germline V CDR1 and CDR2: KGHSH, LQKENI. The junction had 4 bases not matched to a gene; V was cut back by 3 bases and J by 8 bases. As DNA, the CDR3 is TGTGCCAGCTCACCGGGACAGGGGGCTAGGGAAGCTTTCTTT. Encoded protein: CASSPGQGAREAFF.

The CDR3 here is CASSPGGGPGSYNEQFF. In DNA form, the CDR3 reads TGCGCCAGCAGCCCCGGCGGGGGTCCGGGCTCCTACAATGAGCAGTTCTTC. The chain recombines TRBV5-1 with TRBJ2-1; 7 bases are a match to TRBD2. V was pared by 4 bases and J by 0 bases, with 10 bases of the junction left unmatched. Looked up from germline, CDR1 is SGHRS and CDR2 is YFSETQ. This CDR3 has 17 amino acids.

This chain joins TRBV24-1 and TRBJ2-2, with D possibly being TRBD1 (5 bases). The germline gives CDR1 KGHDR, CDR2 SFDVKD. The CDR3 has 14 residues. V lost 0 bases, J lost 5 bases, and 6 bases lay in between. The chain's CDR3 is CATSDLQGTGELFF. For the CDR3, the DNA is TGTGCCACCAGTGATTTGCAGGGAACCGGGGAGCTGTTTTTT.

The V gene is TRBV7-9, the J gene TRBJ1-6; D is possibly TRBD1 (6 bases). V lost 6 bases and J 7 bases, leaving 13 bases between the germline ends. Germline assignment: CDR1 SEHNR and CDR2 FQNEAQ (reference sequence). The CDR3 spans 14 residues. CDR3 amino acids: CASRQGSLNSPLHF. The CDR3 DNA reads as TGTGCCAGCAGACAGGGAAGTTTGAATTCACCCCTCCACTTT.

V and J are TRBV7-3 and TRBJ2-7; D is possibly TRBD2 (5 bases). The V and J ends lost 1 base and 3 bases respectively, with 7 bases between them. This CDR3 spans 13 amino acids. Germline V gene sequence: CDR1 SGHTA, CDR2 FQGTGA. CDR3 protein: CASSLNRDYEQYF. In nucleotides, the CDR3 is TGTGCCAGCAGCTTAAACCGGGACTACGAGCAGTACTTC.

This clone was detected only once. The genes are TRBV7-6 and TRBJ1-1; D gene uncertain. Germline CDR1 is SGHVS and CDR2 is FNYEAQ. The V end lost 5 bases, the J end lost 3 bases, and 31 bases lay between the germline ends. This CDR3 region has 20 residues. The CDR3 coding sequence is TGTGCCAGCAGCCCTGCACCGTTTGTCCACCTGAGGGCCGCGCACACTGAAGCTTTCTTT. Translated, it gives CASSPAPFVHLRAAHTEAFF.

This clone occurred once. The rearrangement uses TRBV2 and TRBJ2-2; D ambiguous. V dropped 7 bases and J dropped 1 base, with 10 bases sitting between them. Per germline, CDR1 SNHLY and CDR2 FYNNEI. The CDR3 is 14 amino acids. CDR3 in amino acids: CASKQTENTGELFF. CDR3 bases: TGTGCCAGCAAACAAACAGAGAACACCGGGGAGCTGTTTTTT.

This clone has just a few counts. The chain combines TRBV7-8 with TRBJ2-2; 7 nucleotides line up with TRBD1. The V and J ends lost 5 bases and 6 bases, in that order; junction bases with no gene match: 6. There are 14 residues in the CDR3. Germline V gene data show CDR1 as SGHVS and CDR2 as FQNEAQ. CDR3 bases: TGTGCCAGCAGCCCTCTGAGGGGGCCCGGGGAGCTGTTTTTT. It yields the protein CASSPLRGPGELFF.